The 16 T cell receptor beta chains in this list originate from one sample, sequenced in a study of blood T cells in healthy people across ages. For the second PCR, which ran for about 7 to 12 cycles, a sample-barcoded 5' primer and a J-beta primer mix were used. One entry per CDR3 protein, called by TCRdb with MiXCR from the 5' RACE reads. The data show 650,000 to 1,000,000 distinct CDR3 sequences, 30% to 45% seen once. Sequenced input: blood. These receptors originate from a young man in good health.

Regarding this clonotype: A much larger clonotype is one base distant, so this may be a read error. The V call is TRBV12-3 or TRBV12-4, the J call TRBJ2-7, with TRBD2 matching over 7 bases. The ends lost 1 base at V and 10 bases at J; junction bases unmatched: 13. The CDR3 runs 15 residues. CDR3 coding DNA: TGTGCCAGCAGTTTAGACGGACACGGTCGGGAGGCCCAGTACTTC. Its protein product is CASSLDGHGREAQYF.

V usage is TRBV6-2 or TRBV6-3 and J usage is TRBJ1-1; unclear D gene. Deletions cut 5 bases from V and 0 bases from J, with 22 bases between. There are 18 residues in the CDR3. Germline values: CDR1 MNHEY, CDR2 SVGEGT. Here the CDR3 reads CASSPYTPRVSLNTEAFF. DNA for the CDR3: TGTGCCAGCAGTCCCTATACCCCGAGGGTTAGTCTGAACACTGAAGCTTTCTTT.

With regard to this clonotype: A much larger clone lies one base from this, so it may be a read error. For the CDR3, the DNA is TGTGCCAGCACCGCGACAGGGCGGAATTCACCCCTCCACTTT. Its translation is CASTATGRNSPLHF. The chain combines TRBV7-2 with TRBJ1-6; 7 bases are a match to TRBD1. There are 14 residues in the CDR3. Germline V lookup: CDR1 SGHTA, CDR2 FQGNSA. The junction had 7 bases not matched to a gene; V was cut back by 7 bases and J by 7 bases.

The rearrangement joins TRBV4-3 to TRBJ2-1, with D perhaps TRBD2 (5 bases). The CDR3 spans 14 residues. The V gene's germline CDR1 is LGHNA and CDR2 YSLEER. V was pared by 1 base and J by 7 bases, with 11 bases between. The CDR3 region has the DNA TGCGCCAGCAGCCAAGTATACGGGGTGAATGAGCAGTTCTTC. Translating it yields CASSQVYGVNEQFF.

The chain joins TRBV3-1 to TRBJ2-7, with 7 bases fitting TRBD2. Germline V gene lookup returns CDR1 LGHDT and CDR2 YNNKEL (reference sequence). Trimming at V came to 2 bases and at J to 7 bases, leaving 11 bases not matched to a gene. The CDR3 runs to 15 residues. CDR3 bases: TGTGCCAGCAGCCAAACGGCGGGGGACTACAATGAGCAGTACTTC. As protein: CASSQTAGDYNEQYF.

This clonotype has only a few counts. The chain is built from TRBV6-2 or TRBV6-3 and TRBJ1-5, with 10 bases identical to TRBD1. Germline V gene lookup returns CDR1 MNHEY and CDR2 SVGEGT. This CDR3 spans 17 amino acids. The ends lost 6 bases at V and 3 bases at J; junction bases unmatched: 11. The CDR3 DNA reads TGTGCCAGCAGCCTATGGACAGGGGGTATCGCCAATCAGCCCCAGCATTTT. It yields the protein CASSLWTGGIANQPQHF.

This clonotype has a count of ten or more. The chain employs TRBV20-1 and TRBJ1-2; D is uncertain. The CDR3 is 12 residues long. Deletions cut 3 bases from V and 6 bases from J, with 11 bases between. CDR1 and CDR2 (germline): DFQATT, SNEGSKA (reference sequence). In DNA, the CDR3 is TGCAGTGCTAGGGAACTGTTACATGGCTACACCTTC. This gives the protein CSARELLHGYTF.

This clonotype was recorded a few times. The CDR3 region is CASHPSRGNSPLHF. CDR3 sequence (DNA): TGTGCCAGCCACCCCAGCAGGGGAAATTCACCCCTCCACTTT. The rearrangement joins TRBV27 to TRBJ1-6; weak D call: TRBD1 (6 bases). Germline CDR1 reads MNHEY; CDR2 reads SMNVEV (reference sequence). V lost 8 bases to trimming and J lost 7 bases, with 15 bases between them. The CDR3 has 14 residues.

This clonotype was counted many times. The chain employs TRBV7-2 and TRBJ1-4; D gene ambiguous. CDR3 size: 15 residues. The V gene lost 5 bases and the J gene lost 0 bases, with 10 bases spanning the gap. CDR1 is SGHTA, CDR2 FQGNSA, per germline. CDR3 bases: TGTGCCAGCAGCCAAAGGGCTACAACTAATGAAAAACTGTTTTTT. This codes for CASSQRATTNEKLFF.

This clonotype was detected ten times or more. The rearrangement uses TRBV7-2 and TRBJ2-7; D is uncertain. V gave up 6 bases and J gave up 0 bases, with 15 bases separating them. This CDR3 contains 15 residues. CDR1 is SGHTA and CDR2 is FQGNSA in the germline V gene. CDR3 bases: TGTGCCAGCAGTTTATCGTCGGGTAGCTCCTACGAGCAGTACTTC. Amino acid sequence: CASSLSSGSSYEQYF.

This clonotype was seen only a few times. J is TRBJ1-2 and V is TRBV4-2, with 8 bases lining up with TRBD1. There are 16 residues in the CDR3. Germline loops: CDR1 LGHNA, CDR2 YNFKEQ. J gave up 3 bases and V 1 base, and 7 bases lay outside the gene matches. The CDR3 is CASSQGRTGRDYGYTF. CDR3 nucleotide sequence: TGTGCCAGCAGCCAAGGTCGGACAGGGCGTGACTATGGCTACACCTTC.

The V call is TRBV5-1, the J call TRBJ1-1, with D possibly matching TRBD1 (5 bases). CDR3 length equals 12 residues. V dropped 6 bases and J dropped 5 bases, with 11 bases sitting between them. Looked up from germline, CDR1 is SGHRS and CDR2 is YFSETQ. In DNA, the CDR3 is TGCGCCAGCAATCGGGGGGTGACTGAAGCTTTCTTT. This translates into CASNRGVTEAFF. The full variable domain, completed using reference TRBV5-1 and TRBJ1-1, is KAGVTQTPRYLIKTRGQQVTLSCSPISGHRSVSWYQQTPGQGLQFLFEYFSETQRNKGNFPGRFSGRQFSNSRSEMNVSTLELGDSALYLCASNRGVTEAFFGQGTRLTVV.

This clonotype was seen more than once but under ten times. CDR3 coding DNA: TGCAGTGCTACTAGCGGGGAGTCTAGCACAGATACGCAGTATTTT. Translating gives CSATSGESSTDTQYF. The chain combines TRBV20-1 with TRBJ2-3; the match to TRBD2 covers 9 bases. CDR1 and CDR2 (germline): DFQATT, SNEGSKA (reference sequence). V was pared by 4 bases and J by 0 bases, with 5 bases of the junction left unmatched. The CDR3 is 15 residues long.

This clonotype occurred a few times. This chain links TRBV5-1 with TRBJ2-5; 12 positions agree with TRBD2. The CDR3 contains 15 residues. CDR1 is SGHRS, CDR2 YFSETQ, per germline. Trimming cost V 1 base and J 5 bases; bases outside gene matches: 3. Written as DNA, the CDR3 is TGCGCCAGCAGCTTGACTAGCGGGGGGAAGGAGACCCAGTACTTC. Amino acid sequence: CASSLTSGGKETQYF.

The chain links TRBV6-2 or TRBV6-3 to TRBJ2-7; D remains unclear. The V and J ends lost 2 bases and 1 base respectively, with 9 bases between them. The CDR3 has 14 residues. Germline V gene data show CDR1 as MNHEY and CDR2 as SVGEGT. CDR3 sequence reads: CASSYGLGSYEQYF. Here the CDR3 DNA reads TGTGCCAGCAGTTACGGGCTAGGATCCTACGAGCAGTACTTC.

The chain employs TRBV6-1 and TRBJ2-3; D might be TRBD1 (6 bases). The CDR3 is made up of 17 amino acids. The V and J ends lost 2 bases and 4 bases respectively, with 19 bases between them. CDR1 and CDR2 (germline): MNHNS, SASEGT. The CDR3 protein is CASSEISGTISSDTQYF. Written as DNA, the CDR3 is TGTGCCAGCAGTGAAATTTCAGGGACAATATCATCAGATACGCAGTATTTT.